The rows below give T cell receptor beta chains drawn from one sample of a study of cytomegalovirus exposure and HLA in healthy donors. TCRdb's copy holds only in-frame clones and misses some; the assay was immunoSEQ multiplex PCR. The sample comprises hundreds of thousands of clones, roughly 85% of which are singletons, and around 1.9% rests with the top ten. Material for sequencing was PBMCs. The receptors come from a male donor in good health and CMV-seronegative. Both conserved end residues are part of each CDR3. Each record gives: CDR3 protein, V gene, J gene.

CDR3: CASSPGQLNEQFF
V: TRBV7-3
J: TRBJ2-1

CDR3: CASSETMTGELFF
V: TRBV6-4
J: TRBJ2-2

CDR3: CASSLDDPGDNNEQFF
V: TRBV5-6
J: TRBJ2-1

CDR3: CASSLGLAGGLYEQYF
V: TRBV7-2
J: TRBJ2-7

CDR3: CASSLIPGGENIQYF
V: TRBV5-1
J: TRBJ2-4

CDR3: CASSQGRTVYGYTF
V: TRBV14
J: TRBJ1-2

CDR3: CASSDLRDRGNF
V: TRBV6-4
J: TRBJ1-4

CDR3: CASSSNPLAGGAGELFF
V: TRBV7-3
J: TRBJ2-2

CDR3: CASSPGLAITYNEQFF
V: TRBV7-6
J: TRBJ2-1

CDR3: CASSPNPPGVDEQYF
V: TRBV18
J: TRBJ2-7

CDR3: CASSDGQGWGQPQHF
V: TRBV28
J: TRBJ1-5

CDR3: CASSPPTGQVGAEAFF
V: TRBV18
J: TRBJ1-1

CDR3: CASSVAGSPGEQYF
V: TRBV9
J: TRBJ2-7

CDR3: CSVEDRSSYEQYF
V: TRBV29-1
J: TRBJ2-7